This TCR beta chain was sequenced in a study of post-analysis software for immune sequencing data. Study-wide context: As for disease course, relapsing-remitting, secondary progressive and progressive-relapsing multiple sclerosis were all included.

Presence of unique molecular identifiers characterized the TCR beta cDNA libraries. Yield was 500,000 to 600,000 cDNA molecules from around 1 to 10 million T cells. TCRdb re-analysed the PCR reads in MiXCR, keeping a single row per CDR3 protein. The table lists more than 500,000 distinct CDR3 sequences, 30% to 40% of them singletons. This clonotype was recorded a few times. Its specificity is unknown. V shed 5 bases, J shed 7 bases, and the junction held 14 bases outside the gene matches. Germline V lookup: CDR1 SEHNR, CDR2 FQNEAQ (reference sequence). This CDR3 spans 16 amino acids. Study conclusions and caveats: Controls had lower frequencies than patients of about 5 TRBV segments, which included TRBV5-6, TRBV5-1 and TRBV20-1. Co-batched samples clustered tightly together by F measure. Significantly lower normalized Chao1 diversity was found in patients with multiple sclerosis relative to controls.

Material for sequencing was blood. This sequence joins TRBV7-9 and TRBJ1-2, with TRBD1 matching 9 bases. This TCR derives from a girl under 18 with multiple sclerosis. The CDR3 here is CASSPETPGQGIGYTF. CDR3 DNA sequence: TGTGCCAGCAGCCCCGAAACTCCGGGACAGGGCATTGGCTACACCTTC. The complete variable domain, with remaining parts taken from reference TRBV7-9 and TRBJ1-2, reads DTGVSQNPRHKITKRGQNVTFRCDPISEHNRLYWYRQTLGQGPEFLTYFQNEAQLEKSRLLSDRFSAERPKGSFSTLEIQRTEQGDSAMYLCASSPETPGQGIGYTFGSGTRLTVV.